Each of the 27 T cell receptor beta chains below was sequenced from the same sample in a study of shared clonotypes between healthy human individuals. Profiled with immunoSEQ multiplex PCR; TCRdb holds only in-frame clones, not every one. The sample has millions of clones, over 85% seen once. The specimen sequenced was naive CD4+ T cells sorted from blood. Subset defined: CD45RA+ positively selected. These receptors all stem from a man aged 18 to 29 in good health.

CDR3 region: CASRDRGRDEQYF. CDR3 DNA sequence: TGTGCCAGCAGGGACAGGGGGCGGGACGAGCAGTACTTC. This rearrangement joins TRBV6-5 to TRBJ2-7; 11 nucleotides agree with TRBD1. V lost 6 bases and J lost 5; bases outside the gene matches: 3. The length of the CDR3 is 13 residues. Germline-derived CDR1 and CDR2 are MNHEY and SVGAGI.

The chain couples TRBV21-1 to TRBJ2-1; the table's D gene call, TRBD2, was not cross checked with the DNA. TRBV21-1 counts as a pseudogene. The CDR3 runs to 15 residues. The CDR3 sequence: CASRKGGRNYNEQFF. CDR3 DNA sequence: TGTGCCAGCCGCAAAGGGGGGAGGAACTACAATGAGCAGTTCTTC.

The chain links TRBV11-2 to TRBJ1-4; D perhaps matches TRBD1 (6 bases). The CDR3 spans 15 residues. Germline V CDR1 and CDR2: SGHAT, FQNNGV. The germline V and J ends were trimmed by 3 bases and 1 base, with 9 bases remaining between them. CDR3 DNA: TGTGCCAGCAGCTTTTCGACAGGAACTAATGAAAAACTGTTTTTT. Translation gives CASSFSTGTNEKLFF.

This clone was counted a single time. Other DNA sequences in this sample translate to the same CDR3. The V call is TRBV9, the J call TRBJ2-3, with D unclear. The germline CDR1 and CDR2 sequences are SGDLS and YYNGEE. The CDR3 contains 15 residues. Deletions cut 0 bases from V and 0 bases from J, with 8 bases between. The CDR3 loop reads CASSVGGSSTDTQYF. The CDR3 bases are TGTGCCAGCAGCGTAGGCGGTTCTAGCACAGATACGCAGTATTTT.

This chain joins TRBV21-1 and TRBJ1-5. TRBV21-1 is designated a pseudogene. The CDR3 runs to 16 residues. The CDR3 DNA reads as TGTGCCAGCAGCTATAAGGACGCCCGGGGAAGCCAGCCCCAGCATTTT. This sequence encodes CASSYKDARGSQPQHF.

This CDR3 reads CSVRDGSYEQYF. The CDR3 nucleotides read TGCAGCGTCCGGGACGGTTCCTACGAGCAGTACTTC. The V and J genes are TRBV29-1 and TRBJ2-7; perhaps D is TRBD1 or TRBD2 (5 bases each). Germline CDR1 and CDR2: SQVTM and ANQGSEA. The V end lost 6 bases, the J end lost 1 base, and 10 bases lay between the germline ends. The CDR3 covers 12 residues.

This chain connects TRBV28 to TRBJ2-7, with 10 bases lining up with TRBD1. V trimming: 4 bases; J trimming: 5 bases; junction bases outside the gene matches: 8. Germline-derived CDR1 and CDR2 are MDHEN and SYDVKM. This CDR3 is built from 15 residues. The DNA for the CDR3 is TGTGCCAGCAGTTCCCCGACAGGGGGCTTCCACGAGCAGTACTTC. This gives the protein CASSSPTGGFHEQYF.

V gene TRBV5-4 combines with J gene TRBJ2-6, with D maybe TRBD1 (6 bases). The germline CDR1 and CDR2 sequences are SGHNT and YYREEE (reference sequence). This CDR3 comprises 15 residues. V gave up 5 bases and J gave up 0 bases, with 9 bases separating them. CDR3 DNA: TGTGCCAGCAGTCAAGGGGGCTCTGGGGCCAACGTCCTGACTTTC. Translating it yields CASSQGGSGANVLTF. The whole variable domain, filled in from reference TRBV5-4 and TRBJ2-6, reads ETGVTQSPTHLIKTRGQQVTLRCSSQSGHNTVSWYQQALGQGPQFIFQYYREEENGRGNFPPRFSGLQFPNYSSELNVNALELDDSALYLCASSQGGSGANVLTFGAGSRLTVL.

Only one count was recorded for this clone. V and J are TRBV5-1 and TRBJ2-5, with D perhaps TRBD1 (5 bases). Germline V gene lookup returns CDR1 SGHRS and CDR2 YFSETQ. CDR3 size: 14 residues. V shed 1 base and J shed 4 bases, with 11 bases lying between them. The CDR3 region is CASSLKGYSETQYF. For the CDR3, the DNA is TGCGCCAGCAGCTTGAAGGGGTATTCAGAGACCCAGTACTTC.

The V gene is TRBV6-5, the J gene TRBJ2-1, with 11 bases lining up with TRBD2. Trimming took 4 bases from V and 6 from J; bases not matched to a gene: 5. CDR1 MNHEY and CDR2 SVGAGI come from the germline V gene. The CDR3 length is 15 residues. The CDR3 DNA follows: TGTGCCAGCAGTTCCCTGACTAGCGGGGTCAATGAGCAGTTCTTC. Protein: CASSSLTSGVNEQFF.

This sequence joins TRBV27 and TRBJ2-1; 9 nucleotides agree with TRBD2. V was pared by 2 bases and J by 0 bases, with 5 bases of the junction left unmatched. Looked up from germline, CDR1 is MNHEY and CDR2 is SMNVEV (reference sequence). The CDR3 sequence is 17 residues long. The CDR3 loop is CASSLRLADHSYNEQFF. The CDR3 nucleotides are TGTGCCAGCAGTTTACGACTAGCGGATCACTCCTACAATGAGCAGTTCTTC.

This clone was counted a single time. In the same sample, other DNA sequences code for this CDR3. This rearrangement joins TRBV20-1 to TRBJ1-1; the D gene is possibly TRBD1 (5 bases). Germline CDR1 and CDR2: DFQATT and SNEGSKA (reference sequence). Trimming removed 6 bases at V and 1 base at J, with 6 bases between. The CDR3 consists of 11 residues. CDR3 nucleotides: TGCAGTGCGGGGGGGAACACTGAAGCTTTCTTT. Residues: CSAGGNTEAFF.

The rearrangement uses TRBV2 and TRBJ2-5, with a weak D call TRBD2 (6 bases). In germline, CDR1 is SNHLY, CDR2 FYNNEI. V shed 10 bases and J shed 0 bases, with 15 bases lying between them. This CDR3 contains 14 residues. The chain's CDR3 is CATGEGTYQETQYF. As DNA, the CDR3 is TGTGCCACGGGGGAAGGAACGTACCAAGAGACCCAGTACTTC.

The gene calls are TRBV5-1 and TRBJ1-1; unclear D gene. The CDR3 is 13 residues long. Germline V gene data show CDR1 as SGHRS and CDR2 as YFSETQ. V dropped 0 bases and J dropped 8 bases, with 11 bases sitting between them. CDR3 DNA sequence: TGCGCCAGCAGCTTGGGAGGGCAGAGAGAAGCTTTCTTT. Residues: CASSLGGQREAFF.

The V and J genes are TRBV12-5 and TRBJ2-2, with 7 bases aligning to TRBD1. V dropped 6 bases and J dropped 7; count of bases not matched to a gene: 5. Germline assignment: CDR1 LGHNT and CDR2 FRNRAP. This CDR3 is built from 13 residues. The DNA of the CDR3 is TGTGCTAGTGGCCTTCGGGACAGCGGGGAGCTGTTTTTT. The encoded protein is CASGLRDSGELFF.

The V gene is TRBV9, the J gene TRBJ2-7, with unresolved D. The CDR3 extends over 14 amino acids. Germline assignment: CDR1 SGDLS and CDR2 YYNGEE. V was cut by 0 bases and J by 4 bases, with 11 bases left in between. In nucleotides, the CDR3 is TGTGCCAGCAGCGTAGATGGCGGAATATACGAGCAGTACTTC. This sequence encodes CASSVDGGIYEQYF.

The rearrangement uses TRBV4-3 and TRBJ2-7; 8 bases are shared with TRBD2. Germline lookup yields CDR1 LGHNA and CDR2 YSLEER. This CDR3 spans 20 amino acids. V trimming: 7 bases; J trimming: 1 base; junction bases outside the gene matches: 24. CDR3 residues: CASNPQVGVWLREVSYEQYF. For the CDR3, the DNA is TGCGCCAGCAACCCCCAAGTTGGGGTATGGCTGCGGGAGGTTTCCTACGAGCAGTACTTC.

The V gene is TRBV11-2, the J gene TRBJ2-7, with 8 positions matching TRBD2. J gave up 4 bases and V 5 bases, and 13 bases lay outside the gene matches. This CDR3 contains 16 residues. Germline-derived CDR1 and CDR2 are SGHAT and FQNNGV. CDR3 nucleotides: TGTGCCAGCAGCCAAAGCGGGGGACTCTGGAATTACGAGCAGTACTTC. Encoded protein: CASSQSGGLWNYEQYF.

This clone showed up just once. Other DNA sequences in the sample encode the same CDR3. The genes are TRBV19 and TRBJ1-2; TRBD1 might be the D (6 bases). The CDR3 length is 14 residues. CDR1 and CDR2 (germline): LNHDA, SQIVND (reference sequence). Trimming pared 5 bases from V and 4 bases from J, leaving 14 bases between. CDR3 protein: CASSPSTGSYGYTF. CDR3 nucleotide sequence: TGTGCCAGTAGTCCGAGCACAGGGAGCTATGGCTACACCTTC.

This rearrangement joins TRBV27 to TRBJ1-6, with D possibly TRBD1 on 5 matching bases. V gave up 4 bases and J gave up 0 bases, with 10 bases separating them. This CDR3 has 16 amino acids. Germline loops: CDR1 MNHEY, CDR2 SMNVEV (reference sequence). The CDR3 here is CASSWTLSSYNSPLHF. The CDR3 coding sequence is TGTGCCAGCAGTTGGACACTAAGCTCCTATAATTCACCCCTCCACTTT.

A single count supports this clone. The chain combines TRBV7-2 with TRBJ1-3; D may be TRBD1 (5 bases). Germline CDR1 and CDR2: SGHTA and FQGNSA. CDR3 length: 16 residues. The V and J ends lost 2 bases and 0 bases respectively, with 11 bases between them. The CDR3 nucleotides read TGTGCCAGCAGCTTAAGGCAGGGCGTCTCTGGAAACACCATATATTTT. Translated: CASSLRQGVSGNTIYF.

This clone came up a few times. Other DNA sequences in this sample translate to the same CDR3. The chain joins TRBV30 to TRBJ1-3; D is ambiguous. The germline V and J ends were trimmed by 1 base and 1 base, with 5 bases remaining between them. In germline, CDR1 is GTSNPN, CDR2 SVGIG (reference sequence). CDR3 length: 13 amino acids. The CDR3 sequence: CAWSGGSGNTIYF. The CDR3 DNA reads as TGTGCCTGGAGTGGAGGGTCTGGAAACACCATATATTTT.

Comment on this clone: Other DNA sequences within the sample encode an identical CDR3. This rearrangement joins TRBV28 to TRBJ2-2; weak D call: TRBD1 (5 bases). CDR3 length: 13 residues. The V gene lost 5 bases and the J gene lost 4 bases, with 8 bases spanning the gap. Germline V gene data show CDR1 as MDHEN and CDR2 as SYDVKM. In DNA form, the CDR3 reads TGTGCCAGCAGTCCCCAGGGCACCGGGGAGCTGTTTTTT. Its translation: CASSPQGTGELFF.

V gene TRBV7-2 combines with J gene TRBJ2-1; the match to TRBD2 covers 14 bases. Per germline, CDR1 SGHTA and CDR2 FQGNSA. The CDR3 consists of 19 residues. V gave up 7 bases and J gave up 0 bases; unmatched junction bases: 11. The CDR3 DNA sequence: TGTGCCAGCACCATAGGACTAGCGGGAGGCCGAAGCTCCTACAATGAGCAGTTCTTC. Protein sequence: CASTIGLAGGRSSYNEQFF.

Remarks on this clone: This sample also contains other DNA sequences that code for the same CDR3. V and J are TRBV5-1 and TRBJ2-7, with a tentative D call TRBD1 (6 bases). CDR3 length: 14 residues. Germline V gives CDR1 SGHRS, CDR2 YFSETQ. Trimming shortened V by 0 bases and J by 3 bases, and 10 bases separated the two germline ends. DNA of the CDR3: TGCGCCAGCAGCTTGGGACAGGATTTCTACGAGCAGTACTTC. It is translated as CASSLGQDFYEQYF.

This clone was detected only once. This rearrangement joins TRBV28 to TRBJ2-3; D uncertain. The CDR3 length is 12 residues. Per germline, CDR1 MDHEN and CDR2 SYDVKM. V was pared by 5 bases and J by 8 bases, with 11 bases between. The CDR3 sequence is CASSLRKGTQYF. CDR3 bases: TGTGCCAGCAGTCTGAGGAAAGGTACGCAGTATTTT.

Concerning this clone: This sample also contains other DNA sequences that code for the same CDR3. The genes are TRBV5-1 and TRBJ2-2; D call uncertain. This CDR3 is 15 amino acids long. The V and J ends lost 4 bases and 2 bases respectively, with 12 bases between them. Germline values: CDR1 SGHRS, CDR2 YFSETQ. CDR3 loop: CASSAGGVNTGELFF. CDR3 sequence (DNA): TGCGCCAGCAGCGCAGGCGGAGTCAACACCGGGGAGCTGTTTTTT.